This passage covers 27 T cell receptor beta chains from one sample sequenced in a study of early T cells in non-severe SARS-CoV-2 infection (dated by TCRdb to 2020 to 2022). Preparation of the library involved 5' RACE. These reads were obtained on a NextSeq 500. Through fastp at Q25 and MiXCR, TCRdb rebuilt clones from the public reads, retaining in-frame beta chains. Each CDR3 protein gets just one entry, which takes the most common genes and DNA from the rows behind it. This sample comprises about 24,000 distinct CDR3 sequences, about 3.8% of them detected only once. The ten largest make up 5.5% to 6.5% of the sample. Material: whole blood. These receptors were taken from an adult who was a healthcare worker with PCR-confirmed SARS-CoV-2 infection or an uninfected control (not recorded which).

This clonotype was observed at least ten times. V gene TRBV4-3 combines with J gene TRBJ1-3, with 9 bases aligning to TRBD1. Germline V gene data show CDR1 as LGHNA and CDR2 as YSLEER. The CDR3 is 14 amino acids. The J segment lost 6 bases and the V segment lost 4 bases, leaving 4 bases of the junction unmatched. In DNA form, the CDR3 reads TGCGCCAGCAGCCTGGACAGGGGCACAAACACCATATATTTT. This translates into CASSLDRGTNTIYF.

The gene calls are TRBV4-3 and TRBJ2-1; TRBD1 matches 10 bases. The CDR3 is 14 residues long. V lost 3 bases and J lost 8; bases outside the gene matches: 4. CDR1 LGHNA and CDR2 YSLEER come from the germline V gene. DNA for the CDR3: TGCGCCAGCAGCCAGAGACAGGGGGCATATGAGCAGTTCTTC. Its protein product is CASSQRQGAYEQFF.

This clonotype was detected many times. The rearrangement uses TRBV7-8 and TRBJ1-2, with 9 bases identical to TRBD1. Trimming at V came to 4 bases and at J to 7 bases, leaving 10 bases not matched to a gene. CDR3 length: 15 residues. The germline V gene has CDR1 SGHVS and CDR2 FQNEAQ. DNA of the CDR3: TGTGCCAGCAGCTCCTCCGGGACAGGGAGACTTGGCTACACCTTC. It yields the protein CASSSSGTGRLGYTF. Combining the CDR3 with reference TRBV7-8 and TRBJ1-2 gives the whole variable domain GAGVSQSPRYKVAKRGQDVALRCDPISGHVSLFWYQQALGQGPEFLTYFQNEAQLDKSGLPSDRFFAERPEGSVSTLKIQRTQQEDSAVYLCASSSSGTGRLGYTFGSGTRLTVV.

This clonotype was picked up many times. The CDR3 DNA follows: TGTGCCAGCAGCCAATCACGCTCTGGGGCCAACGTCCTGACTTTC. Its translation: CASSQSRSGANVLTF. V gene TRBV3-1 combines with J gene TRBJ2-6; D not certain. CDR1 is LGHDT, CDR2 YNNKEL, per germline (reference sequence). This CDR3 has 15 amino acids. V was cut by 2 bases and J by 0 bases, with 5 bases left in between.

The gene calls are TRBV15 and TRBJ1-4, with no clear D. Trimming removed 2 bases at V and 5 bases at J, with 12 bases between. Germline CDR1 and CDR2: LNHNV and YYDKDF (reference sequence). The CDR3 has 15 residues. CDR3 nucleotides: TGTGCCACCAGCAGACCTGACGGACTCAATGAAAAACTGTTTTTT. Translating it yields CATSRPDGLNEKLFF.

This clonotype has at least ten counts. CDR3 protein: CASRPGTGSYGYTF. The CDR3 nucleotides read TGTGCCAGCAGACCCGGGACAGGGTCTTATGGCTACACCTTC. V is TRBV6-6 and J is TRBJ1-2, with 9 bases fitting TRBD1. Trimming at V came to 6 bases and at J to 5 bases, leaving 7 bases not matched to a gene. The CDR3 totals 14 residues. In germline, CDR1 is MNHNY, CDR2 SVGAGI (reference sequence).

This clonotype was recorded many times. CDR3 nucleotides: TGTGCCAGCAGCTACACAGGCTTGGGGGAGCAGTACTTC. This gives the protein CASSYTGLGEQYF. The V call is TRBV7-3, the J call TRBJ2-7, with D perhaps TRBD1 (5 bases). Germline V gene sequence: CDR1 SGHTA, CDR2 FQGTGA. Trimming took 4 bases from V and 7 from J, leaving 14 bases between them. The CDR3 covers 13 residues.

This chain joins TRBV5-1 and TRBJ2-2; D gene uncertain. CDR1 is SGHRS and CDR2 is YFSETQ in the germline V gene. V dropped 2 bases and J dropped 4 bases, with 9 bases sitting between them. This CDR3 has 14 amino acids. In nucleotides, the CDR3 is TGCGCCAGCAGCTTCGACGCACCCACCGGGGAGCTGTTTTTT. Protein: CASSFDAPTGELFF. Together with reference TRBV5-1 and TRBJ2-2, the CDR3 gives the full variable domain: KAGVTQTPRYLIKTRGQQVTLSCSPISGHRSVSWYQQTPGQGLQFLFEYFSETQRNKGNFPGRFSGRQFSNSRSEMNVSTLELGDSALYLCASSFDAPTGELFFGEGSRLTVL.

The rearrangement joins TRBV7-6 to TRBJ1-4, with TRBD1 identical over 7 bases. V lost 4 bases, J lost 7 bases, and 12 bases stayed unmatched. The CDR3 extends over 16 amino acids. CDR1 and CDR2 from the germline V gene are SGHVS and FNYEAQ. CDR3 protein: CASSSTTGQPSEKLFF. Written as DNA, the CDR3 is TGTGCCAGCAGCTCCACGACGGGACAGCCCTCTGAAAAACTGTTTTTT. The complete variable domain, with remaining parts taken from reference TRBV7-6 and TRBJ1-4, reads GAGVSQSPRYKVTKRGQDVALRCDPISGHVSLYWYRQALGQGPEFLTYFNYEAQQDKSGLPNDRFSAERPEGSISTLTIQRTEQRDSAMYRCASSSTTGQPSEKLFFGSGTQLSVL.

This clonotype was recorded at least ten times. The V and J genes are TRBV10-3 and TRBJ1-2; 7 bases match TRBD1. CDR3 size: 15 residues. Looked up from germline, CDR1 is ENHRY and CDR2 is SYGVKD. The V and J ends lost 6 bases and 4 bases, in that order; junction bases with no gene match: 11. CDR3 bases: TGTGCCATCAGCCCCGGACAGGCGCCTCCCTATGGCTACACCTTC. It codes for CAISPGQAPPYGYTF.

This clonotype was counted ten times or more. The chain joins TRBV29-1 to TRBJ1-4; D may be TRBD1 (6 bases). The CDR3 is 13 residues long. Germline V lookup: CDR1 SQVTM, CDR2 ANQGSEA. The V gene lost 8 bases and the J gene lost 7 bases, with 17 bases spanning the gap. This CDR3 reads CSSKGGDGEKLFF. The CDR3 region has the DNA TGCAGCTCGAAGGGGGGGGATGGTGAAAAACTGTTTTTT. Drawing the rest from reference TRBV29-1 and TRBJ1-4, the complete variable domain is SAVISQKPSRDICQRGTSLTIQCQVDSQVTMMFWYRQQPGQSLTLIATANQGSEATYESGFVIDKFPISRPNLTFSTLTVSNMSPEDSSIYLCSSKGGDGEKLFFGSGTQLSVL.

This clonotype was seen a few times. The V and J genes are TRBV12-3 or TRBV12-4 and TRBJ2-7; D tentatively fits TRBD1 or TRBD2 (5 bases each). V lost 5 bases and J lost 1, with 12 bases in between. This CDR3 is built from 14 residues. CDR3 sequence (DNA): TGTGCCAGCAGTCCCCAGGGACCATCCTACGAGCAGTACTTC. Its protein is CASSPQGPSYEQYF.

The sample holds many counts of this clonotype. J is TRBJ2-7 and V is TRBV19, with TRBD1 as a possible D gene (6 bases). This CDR3 comprises 17 residues. From germline, CDR1 is LNHDA and CDR2 SQIVND (reference sequence). V was trimmed by 5 bases and J by 1 base, leaving 21 bases between them. The CDR3 reads CASSLTGLRDTSYEQYF. The CDR3 region has the DNA TGTGCCAGTAGTCTGACCGGCCTCCGGGACACATCCTACGAGCAGTACTTC.

This clonotype was detected ten times or more. V usage is TRBV25-1 and J usage is TRBJ2-7; D assignment may be TRBD1 or TRBD2 (6 bases each). V was cut by 1 base and J by 6 bases, with 16 bases left in between. Per the germline V gene, CDR1 is MGHDK and CDR2 is SYGVNS. The CDR3 sequence is 15 residues long. The CDR3 region has the DNA TGTGCCAGCAGTGAATGGAGGGGGACCTTCTCCGAGCAGTACTTC. Translating gives CASSEWRGTFSEQYF.

This clonotype was recorded at least ten times. V is TRBV28 and J is TRBJ2-7, with unresolved D. CDR1 and CDR2 from the germline V gene are MDHEN and SYDVKM. This CDR3 spans 15 amino acids. V lost 4 bases and J lost 6, with 19 bases in between. Written as DNA, the CDR3 is TGTGCCAGCAGTTGGGCCAAGGCCCCCGAAGGCGAGCAGTACTTC. Its protein product is CASSWAKAPEGEQYF.

The genes are TRBV19 and TRBJ1-4, with D unresolved. The CDR3 sequence is 15 residues long. From germline, CDR1 is LNHDA and CDR2 SQIVND (reference sequence). V lost 7 bases and J lost 3, with 15 bases in between. DNA of the CDR3: TGTGCCAGTACCCCCCCCGGGAGCCCTAATGAAAAACTGTTTTTT. Amino acid sequence: CASTPPGSPNEKLFF. The variable domain in full, with the rest retrieved from reference TRBV19 and TRBJ1-4, is DGGITQSPKYLFRKEGQNVTLSCEQNLNHDAMYWYRQDPGQGLRLIYYSQIVNDFQKGDIAEGYSVSREKKESFPLTVTSAQKNPTAFYLCASTPPGSPNEKLFFGSGTQLSVL.

This clonotype counts as medium-sized. V gene TRBV11-3 combines with J gene TRBJ2-5; D is unclear. The CDR3 spans 11 residues. The germline gives CDR1 SGHNT, CDR2 YENEEA. Trimming stripped 3 bases from V and 3 bases from J, with 2 bases between. The CDR3 coding sequence is TGTGCCAGCAGCTTGGAAGAGACCCAGTACTTC. It encodes CASSLEETQYF.

Many counts were recorded for this clonotype. This rearrangement joins TRBV12-3 or TRBV12-4 to TRBJ2-2; TRBD2 matches 7 bases. The CDR3 loop spans 22 amino acids. The ends lost 6 bases at V and 0 bases at J; junction bases unmatched: 25. CDR3 in amino acids: CASRGTGASQNEGGPNTGELFF. The CDR3 DNA follows: TGTGCCAGCAGAGGAACCGGTGCCAGCCAAAACGAGGGAGGGCCGAACACCGGGGAGCTGTTTTTT.

The chain couples TRBV20-1 to TRBJ2-3; 8 bases agree with TRBD2. Germline CDR1 and CDR2: DFQATT and SNEGSKA (reference sequence). J was trimmed by 4 bases and V by 6 bases; bases with no gene match: 6. The CDR3 is 13 amino acids. The CDR3 spells CSATPGLADTQYF. For the CDR3, the DNA is TGCAGTGCGACTCCGGGACTAGCAGATACGCAGTATTTT.

This clonotype showed up many times. The V call is TRBV12-3 or TRBV12-4, the J call TRBJ1-5; no clear D gene. Trimming took off 6 bases at V and 7 bases at J, with 10 bases between the two ends. The CDR3 covers 12 residues. The CDR3 DNA sequence: TGTGCCAGCAGAGTCGGGAGCCAGCCCCAGCATTTT. Translated: CASRVGSQPQHF.

In this sample, this clonotype turned up many times. This chain uses TRBV30 with TRBJ1-2; 8 nucleotides align to TRBD1. Germline V lookup: CDR1 GTSNPN, CDR2 SVGIG (reference sequence). V was pared by 2 bases and J by 4 bases, with 6 bases of the junction left unmatched. The CDR3 totals 14 residues. The chain's CDR3 is CAWSTPGGLYGYTF. The DNA of the CDR3 is TGTGCCTGGAGTACCCCAGGGGGCCTCTATGGCTACACCTTC. The full variable domain, in which reference TRBV30 and TRBJ1-2 provide the parts outside the CDR3, is SQTIHQWPATLVQPVGSPLSLECTVEGTSNPNLYWYRQAAGRGLQLLFYSVGIGQISSEVPQNLSASRPQDRQFILSSKKLLLSDSGFYLCAWSTPGGLYGYTFGSGTRLTVV.

Ten or more counts support this clonotype. V and J are TRBV6-5 and TRBJ2-7; the match to TRBD2 covers 9 bases. J was trimmed by 2 bases and V by 2 bases; bases with no gene match: 1. In germline, CDR1 is MNHEY, CDR2 SVGAGI. This CDR3 has 14 residues. The CDR3 loop reads CASSYQRGAYEQYF. CDR3 sequence (DNA): TGTGCCAGCAGTTACCAGCGGGGGGCCTACGAGCAGTACTTC.

This clonotype was observed a handful of times. The rearrangement uses TRBV20-1 and TRBJ2-2; 10 nucleotides align to TRBD2. This CDR3 has 16 residues. Germline CDR1 and CDR2: DFQATT and SNEGSKA (reference sequence). J was trimmed by 5 bases and V by 3 bases; bases with no gene match: 9. The CDR3 region is CSARKAGGPGTGELFF. The CDR3 DNA sequence: TGCAGTGCTAGGAAAGCGGGAGGGCCGGGGACCGGGGAGCTGTTTTTT.

This clonotype has at least ten counts. The chain joins TRBV6-5 to TRBJ1-1; 9 positions agree with TRBD1. Germline V gene sequence: CDR1 MNHEY, CDR2 SVGAGI. V was pared by 6 bases and J by 1 base, with 3 bases of the junction left unmatched. The CDR3 consists of 14 residues. CDR3 DNA: TGTGCCAGCAGGTCGGACAGGGGGAACACTGAAGCTTTCTTT. It translates to CASRSDRGNTEAFF.

CDR3 nucleotide sequence: TGTGCCAGCAGAATTAGCGGGGGTACCTACGAGCAGTACTTC. It yields the protein CASRISGGTYEQYF. This chain joins TRBV27 and TRBJ2-7; 9 positions match TRBD2. The CDR3 extends over 14 amino acids. The V gene's germline CDR1 is MNHEY and CDR2 SMNVEV (reference sequence). The junction had 5 bases not matched to a gene; V was cut back by 6 bases and J by 2 bases.

By proportion, this clonotype is medium-sized. The chain uses TRBV27 and TRBJ2-1; D is perhaps TRBD1 (5 bases). Trimming removed 6 bases at V and 2 bases at J, with 11 bases between. Germline CDR1 MNHEY, CDR2 SMNVEV (reference sequence). The CDR3 is 14 residues long. The CDR3 nucleotides are TGTGCCAGCAGCCAGCTAGGGGCCTACAATGAGCAGTTCTTC. Encoded protein: CASSQLGAYNEQFF.

This clonotype has only a few counts. The chain couples TRBV14 to TRBJ2-1; maybe TRBD1 (6 bases). V was pared by 6 bases and J by 3 bases, with 9 bases between. The V gene's germline CDR1 is SGHDN and CDR2 FVKESK. The CDR3 runs to 13 residues. The CDR3 reads CASRGAGYNEQFF. As DNA, the CDR3 is TGTGCCAGCAGGGGGGCAGGCTACAATGAGCAGTTCTTC.